The 2 T cell receptor beta chains below come from one sample, sequenced in a study of T cell clones after liver transplantation. The data were produced by immunoSEQ multiplex PCR, yet TCRdb's version contains in-frame clones alone and is incomplete. This table has 50,000 or so clones, 55% to 85% appearing once. This sample comprised CD4+ T cells from blood, obtained 54 months after liver transplant. The receptors shown here come from a human patient who received a liver transplant. Some of the T cells might come from the graft donor.

This rearrangement joins TRBV7-3 to TRBJ2-3; TRBD2 matches at 13 bases. This CDR3 has 16 residues. Germline V lookup: CDR1 SGHTA, CDR2 FQGTGA. V was clipped by 5 bases and J by 1 base; unmatched bases: 3. CDR3 coding DNA: TGTGCCAGCAGCCCCGGACTAGCGGGGGGCACAGATACGCAGTATTTT. Residues: CASSPGLAGGTDTQYF.

V gene TRBV10-2 combines with J gene TRBJ2-7, with TRBD1 matching over 7 bases. V trimming: 6 bases; J trimming: 6 bases; junction bases outside the gene matches: 8. CDR1 and CDR2 (germline): WSHSY, SAAADI. This CDR3 is 13 amino acids long. CDR3 coding DNA: TGCGCCAGCAGAGTCGACAGGGTAGGCGAGCAGTACTTC. Protein sequence: CASRVDRVGEQYF.